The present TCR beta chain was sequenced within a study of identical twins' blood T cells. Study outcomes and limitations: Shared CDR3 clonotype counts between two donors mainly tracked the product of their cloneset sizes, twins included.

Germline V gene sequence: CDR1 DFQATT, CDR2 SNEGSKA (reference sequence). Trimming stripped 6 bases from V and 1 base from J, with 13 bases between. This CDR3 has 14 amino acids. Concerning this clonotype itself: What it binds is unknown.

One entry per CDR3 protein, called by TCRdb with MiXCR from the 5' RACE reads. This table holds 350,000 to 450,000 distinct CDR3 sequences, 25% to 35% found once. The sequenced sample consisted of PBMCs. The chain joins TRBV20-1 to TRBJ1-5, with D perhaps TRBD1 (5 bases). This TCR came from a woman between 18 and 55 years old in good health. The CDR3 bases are TGCAGTGCCAGGAGGAGGGGAAGCAATCAGCCCCAGCATTTT. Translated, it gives CSARRRGSNQPQHF.